The text below deals with one T cell receptor beta chain. The sample is drawn from a study of Ad26.COV2.S vaccination and SARS-CoV-2 variants. Study summary: Sample donor was a member of the COV1001 Ad26.COV2.S trial arm. Administration of Ad26.COV2.S was intramuscular, either once or twice 56 days apart.

V was pared by 4 bases and J by 1 base, with 13 bases between. Germline V CDR1 and CDR2: LGHNA, YNFKEQ. The CDR3 runs 15 residues. TCRdb keeps only in-frame clones here, not all; method: immunoSEQ multiplex PCR. The sample records roughly 400,000 clones, 90% being singletons. Treatment given: some 19 received Ad26.COV2.S at low or high dose, single or two shots; roughly 5 received placebo; per-sample allocation not given. The samples date from day 63 after the first vaccine or placebo injection. The V call is TRBV4-2, the J call TRBJ1-1; D may be TRBD1 (6 bases). The sequenced sample was peripheral blood, obtained in a trial of Ad26.COV2.S vaccine versus placebo. The TCR sequence derives from a person aged 18-65 years who received the Ad26.COV2.S COVID-19 vaccine or a placebo. The CDR3 here is CASSRSGQPNTEAFF. The CDR3 DNA reads TGTGCCAGCAGCCGCTCTGGACAGCCGAACACTGAAGCTTTCTTT.